One sample yielded the 15 T cell receptor beta chains listed below, sequenced in a study of blood T cell repertoires in COVID-19. The assay was immunoSEQ multiplex PCR, and TCRdb's table has in-frame clones only and misses some. Here the sample spans over 250,000 clones, more than 85% being singletons. The sample consisted of peripheral blood. The origin of the receptors is a young adult with COVID-19, enrolled during active disease.

The count of this clone is one. The chain couples TRBV6-2 or TRBV6-3 to TRBJ2-3; the D gene is possibly TRBD2 (5 bases). V lost 6 bases and J 2 bases, leaving 12 bases between the germline ends. The CDR3 loop spans 14 amino acids. Germline-derived CDR1 and CDR2 are MNHEY and SVGEGT. The CDR3 reads CASSHRTSTDTQYF. DNA for the CDR3: TGTGCCAGCAGCCACCGGACTTCCACAGATACGCAGTATTTT.

The chain joins TRBV30 to TRBJ1-1; D unresolved. The CDR3 is 13 residues long. Deletions cut 0 bases from V and 5 bases from J, with 10 bases between. Germline-derived CDR1 and CDR2 are GTSNPN and SVGIG (reference sequence). The CDR3 loop is CAWSVRSLTEAFF. CDR3 sequence (DNA): TGTGCCTGGAGTGTCCGTAGCCTGACTGAAGCTTTCTTT.

Concerning this clone: Other DNA sequences within the sample encode an identical CDR3. J is TRBJ1-2 and V is TRBV29-1; no firm D call. There are 12 residues in the CDR3. CDR1 and CDR2 from the germline V gene are SQVTM and ANQGSEA. V lost 4 bases and J lost 2, with 8 bases in between. The CDR3 region is CSVGEGNYGYTF. DNA of the CDR3: TGCAGCGTTGGGGAGGGCAACTATGGCTACACCTTC.

The chain is built from TRBV19 and TRBJ1-6; the D is unclear. The germline CDR1 and CDR2 sequences are LNHDA and SQIVND (reference sequence). The CDR3 covers 13 residues. The V end lost 4 bases, the J end lost 6 bases, and 7 bases lay between the germline ends. The CDR3 protein is CASSKEVNSPLHF. The DNA of the CDR3 is TGTGCCAGTAGTAAGGAGGTTAATTCACCCCTCCACTTT.

The chain recombines TRBV7-2 with TRBJ2-7; TRBD2 matches 11 bases. The CDR3 is 17 amino acids. V gave up 5 bases and J gave up 3 bases; unmatched junction bases: 12. From germline, CDR1 is SGHTA and CDR2 FQGNSA. Here the CDR3 reads CASSPPRSGTSGYEQYF. CDR3 DNA: TGTGCCAGCAGCCCCCCCCGCTCCGGGACTAGCGGCTACGAGCAGTACTTC.

The gene calls are TRBV4-1 and TRBJ2-1; possibly TRBD2 for D (5 bases). The CDR3 runs 17 residues. Trimming took off 4 bases at V and 0 bases at J, with 16 bases between the two ends. Germline values: CDR1 MGHRA, CDR2 YSYEKL. The CDR3 DNA reads TGCGCCAGCAGCCCCTCTCCCGGGATTAGCTCCTACAATGAGCAGTTCTTC. Amino acids: CASSPSPGISSYNEQFF.

The rearrangement joins TRBV9 to TRBJ2-2; D call uncertain. V lost 0 bases, J lost 2 bases, and 11 bases lay in between. CDR1 SGDLS and CDR2 YYNGEE come from the germline V gene. The CDR3 sequence is 16 residues long. The CDR3 here is CASSVGSTPNTGELFF. CDR3 nucleotides: TGTGCCAGCAGCGTAGGGTCCACTCCAAACACCGGGGAGCTGTTTTTT.

V is TRBV5-1 and J is TRBJ2-7; maybe TRBD1 (6 bases). This CDR3 comprises 14 residues. Per the germline V gene, CDR1 is SGHRS and CDR2 is YFSETQ. Trimming took off 7 bases at V and 2 bases at J, with 16 bases between the two ends. The CDR3 sequence is CASLRATGTYEQYF. The CDR3 coding sequence is TGCGCCAGCCTACGGGCCACAGGGACCTACGAGCAGTACTTC.

V gene TRBV25-1 combines with J gene TRBJ2-3; 9 bases agree with TRBD2. The CDR3 is 16 amino acids. Germline assignment: CDR1 MGHDK and CDR2 SYGVNS. V shed 7 bases and J 1 base; nucleotides not matched to a gene: 9. DNA of the CDR3: TGTGCCAGCATGGATAGCGGGAGCGGAGGCACAGATACGCAGTATTTT. Protein sequence: CASMDSGSGGTDTQYF.

This clone was seen just once. V usage is TRBV2 and J usage is TRBJ1-2, with 11 bases fitting TRBD1. There are 16 residues in the CDR3. V lost 6 bases to trimming and J lost 4 bases; unmatched junction nucleotides: 10. Germline-derived CDR1 and CDR2 are SNHLY and FYNNEI. CDR3 sequence: CASSARTGGGIYGYTF. In DNA form, the CDR3 reads TGTGCCAGCAGCGCCCGGACAGGGGGCGGGATCTATGGCTACACCTTC.

The chain employs TRBV11-2 and TRBJ2-7; TRBD1 aligns across 7 bases. Germline CDR1 is SGHAT and CDR2 is FQNNGV. The CDR3 totals 14 residues. V shed 5 bases, J shed 3 bases, and the junction held 7 bases outside the gene matches. CDR3 sequence reads: CASSEQGIHYEQYF. In nucleotides, the CDR3 is TGTGCCAGCAGCGAACAGGGGATTCACTACGAGCAGTACTTC.

The V gene is TRBV9, the J gene TRBJ2-5; 11 bases map to TRBD2. This CDR3 is built from 17 residues. CDR1 and CDR2 (germline): SGDLS, YYNGEE. The junction had 7 bases not matched to a gene; V was cut back by 0 bases and J by 3 bases. The CDR3 DNA is TGTGCCAGCAGCGTAGGTAGCGGGAGGGCCTTAGAAGAGACCCAGTACTTC. This codes for CASSVGSGRALEETQYF.

V is TRBV3-1 (or the pseudogene TRBV3-2) and J is TRBJ1-5; D uncertain. V was shortened by 5 bases and J by 2 bases, with 19 bases between the two germline ends. This CDR3 has 17 amino acids. Germline V gene lookup returns CDR1 LGHDT and CDR2 YNNKEL (reference sequence). CDR3 protein: CASSSKLSKPGNQPQHF. Here the CDR3 DNA reads TGTGCCAGCAGCTCGAAATTATCGAAGCCTGGCAATCAGCCCCAGCATTTT.

The chain employs TRBV25-1 and TRBJ1-5; no definite D call. Germline CDR1 and CDR2: MGHDK and SYGVNS. The V end lost 3 bases, the J end lost 0 bases, and 6 bases lay between the germline ends. The CDR3 consists of 14 residues. The CDR3 is CASSDAGSNQPQHF. In DNA form, the CDR3 reads TGTGCCAGCAGTGATGCCGGTAGCAATCAGCCCCAGCATTTT.

This sequence joins TRBV24-1 and TRBJ2-3; 7 bases fit TRBD2. The CDR3 sequence is 13 residues long. V dropped 7 bases and J dropped 6; count of bases not matched to a gene: 6. Germline V gene lookup returns CDR1 KGHDR and CDR2 SFDVKD. CDR3 in DNA: TGTGCCACCAGCGGGGACTACGGCGATACGCAGTATTTT. It encodes CATSGDYGDTQYF.